These 15 T cell receptor beta chains were sequenced from one sample in a study of blood T cell repertoires in COVID-19. Method: immunoSEQ multiplex PCR; TCRdb's copy keeps in-frame clones and lacks some. The table has under 500,000 clones, 80% to 90% seen once. Sequencing was performed on peripheral blood. The source is a young woman with acute or convalescent COVID-19.

This clone was seen ten or more times. The gene calls are TRBV19 and TRBJ1-5; TRBD1 is a possible D gene (6 bases). Looked up from germline, CDR1 is LNHDA and CDR2 is SQIVND (reference sequence). The CDR3 spans 16 residues. V was pared by 5 bases and J by 1 base, with 15 bases between. The CDR3 coding sequence is TGTGCCAGTAGTCTAACTCTGGGGACAAGCAATCAGCCCCAGCATTTT. Its protein product is CASSLTLGTSNQPQHF.

The chain joins TRBV4-1 to TRBJ2-7; 8 nucleotides align to TRBD2. V shed 4 bases and J 3 bases; nucleotides not matched to a gene: 11. Germline CDR1 is MGHRA and CDR2 is YSYEKL. The CDR3 sequence is 16 residues long. The CDR3 DNA reads TGCGCCAGCAGCCCAAGGTCAGCGGGGGCCCACTACGAGCAGTACTTC. Protein: CASSPRSAGAHYEQYF.

The CDR3 reads CASSTGLAGAGELFF. The CDR3 nucleotides read TGTGCCAGCAGCACGGGACTAGCGGGGGCCGGGGAGCTGTTTTTT. The genes are TRBV28 and TRBJ2-2; 14 nucleotides match TRBD2. Trimming took 6 bases from V and 6 from J; bases not matched to a gene: 3. Germline-derived CDR1 and CDR2 are MDHEN and SYDVKM. The CDR3 length is 15 residues.

Concerning this clone: The sample carries other DNA sequences with the same CDR3. V is TRBV7-9 and J is TRBJ1-4; no reliable D call. Trimming removed 5 bases at V and 3 bases at J, with 10 bases between. Germline CDR1 SEHNR, CDR2 FQNEAQ (reference sequence). There are 14 residues in the CDR3. The chain's CDR3 is CASSLSRANEKLFF. As DNA, the CDR3 is TGTGCCAGCAGCCTAAGCCGGGCTAATGAAAAACTGTTTTTT.

The V gene is TRBV19, the J gene TRBJ2-4; TRBD2 agrees at 9 bases. J was trimmed by 11 bases and V by 3 bases; bases with no gene match: 8. Germline V gene sequence: CDR1 LNHDA, CDR2 SQIVND (reference sequence). There are 14 residues in the CDR3. This chain's CDR3 is CASSIAGGKRLQYF. The CDR3 DNA follows: TGTGCCAGTAGTATTGCGGGGGGGAAGAGGCTTCAGTACTTC.

V is TRBV6-6 and J is TRBJ2-7; D may be TRBD2 (6 bases). V was cut by 6 bases and J by 7 bases, with 19 bases left in between. Germline V gene sequence: CDR1 MNHNY, CDR2 SVGAGI (reference sequence). The length of the CDR3 is 14 residues. Here the CDR3 DNA reads TGTGCCAGCAGGCGCGGGACGGAGATTAAAGAGCAGTACTTC. This translates into CASRRGTEIKEQYF.

This chain connects TRBV4-1 to TRBJ2-3, with D hard to call. The CDR3 runs 13 residues. Germline assignment: CDR1 MGHRA and CDR2 YSYEKL. Trimming removed 1 base from V and 4 bases from J, with 6 bases in between. The CDR3: CASSQGRSDTQYF. As DNA, the CDR3 is TGCGCCAGCAGCCAAGGTCGTTCAGATACGCAGTATTTT.

The chain joins TRBV2 to TRBJ1-2, with D hard to call. Germline-derived CDR1 and CDR2 are SNHLY and FYNNEI. The CDR3 loop spans 11 amino acids. Trimming removed 11 bases at V and 7 bases at J, with 14 bases between. The chain's CDR3 is CAAPGEGGYTF. The CDR3 nucleotides read TGTGCCGCCCCGGGAGAGGGTGGCTACACCTTC.

The V gene is TRBV11-2, the J gene TRBJ1-2; no reliable D call. CDR3 length: 14 amino acids. In germline, CDR1 is SGHAT, CDR2 FQNNGV. The V end lost 6 bases, the J end lost 8 bases, and 19 bases lay between the germline ends. CDR3 sequence (DNA): TGTGCCAGCAGTCCAAACACAGCGGCGGGAGGCTACACCTTC. Protein product: CASSPNTAAGGYTF. The whole variable domain, filled in from reference TRBV11-2 and TRBJ1-2, reads EAGVAQSPRYKIIEKRQSVAFWCNPISGHATLYWYQQILGQGPKLLIQFQNNGVVDDSQLPKDRFSAERLKGVDSTLKIQPAKLEDSAVYLCASSPNTAAGGYTFGSGTRLTVV.

The rearrangement joins TRBV2 to TRBJ2-5, with D possibly being TRBD2 (7 bases). The CDR3 has 16 residues. The germline V gene encodes CDR1 SNHLY and CDR2 FYNNEI. Deletions cut 2 bases from V and 2 bases from J, with 15 bases between. In DNA form, the CDR3 reads TGTGCCAGCAGTGAAAGGTGGGGGGGGACACAAGAGACCCAGTACTTC. This sequence encodes CASSERWGGTQETQYF. Variable domain in full (rest from reference TRBV2 and TRBJ2-5): EPEVTQTPSHQVTQMGQEVILRCVPISNHLYFYWYRQILGQKVEFLVSFYNNEISEKSEIFDDQFSVERPDGSNFTLKIRSTKLEDSAMYFCASSERWGGTQETQYFGPGTRLLVL.

The chain recombines TRBV6-5 with TRBJ2-2, with 8 bases fitting TRBD1. With V trimmed by 6 bases and J by 6 bases, 9 bases remained unmatched. Germline V gene lookup returns CDR1 MNHEY and CDR2 SVGAGI. This CDR3 contains 15 residues. CDR3 bases: TGTGCCAGCAGACCATGGACAGGGACGTCCGGGGAGCTGTTTTTT. Protein: CASRPWTGTSGELFF.

The chain has TRBV7-6 and TRBJ2-5; TRBD1 aligns across 7 bases. This CDR3 contains 15 residues. Germline V gene sequence: CDR1 SGHVS, CDR2 FNYEAQ. V gave up 6 bases and J gave up 4 bases; unmatched junction bases: 11. CDR3: CASRRNRDSGETQYF. CDR3 DNA: TGTGCCAGCAGACGAAACCGGGACAGTGGAGAGACCCAGTACTTC. Full variable domain (remainder filled in from reference TRBV7-6 and TRBJ2-5): GAGVSQSPRYKVTKRGQDVALRCDPISGHVSLYWYRQALGQGPEFLTYFNYEAQQDKSGLPNDRFSAERPEGSISTLTIQRTEQRDSAMYRCASRRNRDSGETQYFGPGTRLLVL.

V is TRBV4-1 and J is TRBJ1-4; D not certain. Germline values: CDR1 MGHRA, CDR2 YSYEKL. The V and J ends lost 4 bases and 7 bases respectively, with 13 bases between them. CDR3 length: 14 amino acids. The CDR3 nucleotides are TGCGCCAGCAGCCTCCTGAGGAGTATTGAAAAACTGTTTTTT. This translates into CASSLLRSIEKLFF.

V is TRBV2 and J is TRBJ2-3; 8 bases fit TRBD2. Germline V gives CDR1 SNHLY, CDR2 FYNNEI. V lost 4 bases to trimming and J lost 0 bases; unmatched junction nucleotides: 3. CDR3 length: 15 amino acids. CDR3 sequence reads: CASSGLARSTDTQYF. The CDR3 DNA reads TGTGCCAGCAGTGGACTAGCGCGTAGCACAGATACGCAGTATTTT.

The gene calls are TRBV5-1 and TRBJ2-7; maybe TRBD2 (6 bases). CDR3 length: 15 residues. CDR1 and CDR2 (germline): SGHRS, YFSETQ. V dropped 6 bases and J dropped 1 base, with 17 bases sitting between them. The CDR3 DNA is TGCGCCAGCACGGAGGGACCTTCACTATCCTACGAGCAGTACTTC. Its translation is CASTEGPSLSYEQYF.